The 24 T cell receptor beta chains reported below all come from one sample, sequenced in a study of blood T cell repertoires in COVID-19. Assay: immunoSEQ multiplex PCR; the TCRdb copy retains only in-frame clones and omits some. The table lists 250,000 to 400,000 clones, roughly nine tenths of them singletons, with roughly 2.8% in the top ten. Sequencing input: peripheral blood. The receptors here all came from a woman in her 30s with COVID-19, enrolled during active disease.

This chain connects TRBV4-1 to TRBJ2-7; possibly TRBD2 for D (5 bases). Germline values: CDR1 MGHRA, CDR2 YSYEKL. V was shortened by 0 bases and J by 5 bases, with 14 bases between the two germline ends. CDR3 length: 15 amino acids. CDR3 nucleotides: TGCGCCAGCAGCCAAGATGGACTGCCTCGGGACGAGCAGTACTTC. Translated, it gives CASSQDGLPRDEQYF.

J is TRBJ2-1 and V is TRBV7-8; 9 nucleotides agree with TRBD2. CDR1 and CDR2 from the germline V gene are SGHVS and FQNEAQ. V lost 1 base to trimming and J lost 2 bases; unmatched junction nucleotides: 12. The CDR3 sequence is 19 residues long. CDR3 DNA sequence: TGTGCCAGCAGCTTAGGACCCACCATAGCGGGAGTCACCTACAATGAGCAGTTCTTC. Protein product: CASSLGPTIAGVTYNEQFF.

The chain combines TRBV4-1 with TRBJ2-3, with 13 bases fitting TRBD2. The CDR3 loop spans 18 amino acids. Losses at the gene ends were 0 bases for V and 4 bases for J; bases not matched to a gene: 7. Germline loops: CDR1 MGHRA, CDR2 YSYEKL. CDR3 bases: TGCGCCAGCAGCCAAGATCCCGGACTAGCGGGAGCGGCAGATACGCAGTATTTT. The encoded protein is CASSQDPGLAGAADTQYF.

This chain links TRBV24-1 with TRBJ1-2; D unclear. Germline CDR1 reads KGHDR; CDR2 reads SFDVKD. The CDR3 covers 13 residues. Trimming pared 4 bases from V and 7 bases from J, leaving 12 bases between. The CDR3 DNA sequence: TGTGCCACCAGTGACACTGGGCCCGGTGGCTACACCTTC. It is translated as CATSDTGPGGYTF.

The chain combines TRBV9 with TRBJ1-1, with D maybe TRBD1 (6 bases). V was pared by 4 bases and J by 5 bases, with 15 bases between. The CDR3 sequence is 14 residues long. Germline V gene lookup returns CDR1 SGDLS and CDR2 YYNGEE. In DNA, the CDR3 is TGTGCCAGCAGCCAATGGGCAGGGGAGACTGAAGCTTTCTTT. Its translation is CASSQWAGETEAFF.

The chain recombines TRBV25-1 with TRBJ2-5; 11 bases are shared with TRBD1. The CDR3 contains 15 residues. Trimming took 7 bases from V and 5 from J; bases not matched to a gene: 9. The V gene's germline CDR1 is MGHDK and CDR2 SYGVNS. CDR3 amino acids: CASTPDRGRLETQYF. CDR3 in DNA: TGTGCCAGCACCCCGGACAGGGGGCGACTGGAGACCCAGTACTTC.

The chain is built from TRBV27 and TRBJ2-2; 10 bases are shared with TRBD1. Germline trimming cut 5 bases from V and 5 bases from J; bases unmatched to any gene: 8. CDR1 and CDR2 (germline): MNHEY, SMNVEV (reference sequence). The CDR3 has 16 amino acids. The CDR3 loop is CASSPYRQGATGELFF. The CDR3 DNA reads as TGTGCCAGCAGTCCCTACCGACAGGGGGCGACCGGGGAGCTGTTTTTT.

This rearrangement joins TRBV18 to TRBJ2-1; the match to TRBD2 covers 10 bases. The length of the CDR3 is 14 residues. V lost 4 bases, J lost 5 bases, and 2 bases stayed unmatched. Germline-derived CDR1 and CDR2 are KGHSH and LQKENI. Here the CDR3 DNA reads TGTGCCAGCTCACAAACTAGCGGGGACAATGAGCAGTTCTTC. This translates into CASSQTSGDNEQFF. Looking up the rest from reference TRBV18 and TRBJ2-1 gives the full variable domain: NAGVMQNPRHLVRRRGQEARLRCSPMKGHSHVYWYRQLPEEGLKFMVYLQKENIIDESGMPKERFSAEFPKEGPSILRIQQVVRGDSAAYFCASSQTSGDNEQFFGPGTRLTVL.

The chain joins TRBV28 to TRBJ1-2; possible D gene TRBD1, 6 bases. Germline CDR1 reads MDHEN; CDR2 reads SYDVKM. Trimming removed 7 bases at V and 8 bases at J, with 20 bases between. The CDR3 spans 14 residues. The chain's CDR3 is CASITGSRFGGYTF. The CDR3, as DNA: TGTGCCAGCATAACAGGGTCCCGATTCGGGGGCTACACCTTC.

This clone was seen just once. V is TRBV28 and J is TRBJ2-5; 8 nucleotides match TRBD1. J gave up 5 bases and V 10 bases, and 18 bases lay outside the gene matches. The CDR3 has 16 residues. Looked up from germline, CDR1 is MDHEN and CDR2 is SYDVKM. Here the CDR3 reads CATSGGSGQIGETQYF. CDR3 sequence (DNA): TGTGCCACCTCAGGGGGCTCAGGACAGATTGGGGAGACCCAGTACTTC. The full variable domain, completed using reference TRBV28 and TRBJ2-5, is DVKVTQSSRYLVKRTGEKVFLECVQDMDHENMFWYRQDPGLGLRLIYFSYDVKMKEKGDIPEGYSVSREKKERFSLILESASTNQTSMYLCATSGGSGQIGETQYFGPGTRLLVL.

The chain carries TRBV4-2 and TRBJ2-1; 14 bases fit TRBD2. CDR1 and CDR2 (germline): LGHNA, YNFKEQ. V was pared by 1 base and J by 2 bases, with 4 bases of the junction left unmatched. The CDR3 totals 18 residues. CDR3 coding DNA: TGTGCCAGCAGCCAAGTGGGACTAGCGGGAGCCACCTACAATGAGCAGTTCTTC. Translating it yields CASSQVGLAGATYNEQFF.

This chain connects TRBV7-7 to TRBJ2-2; 8 bases fit TRBD2. Germline CDR1 reads SSHAT; CDR2 reads FNYEAQ (reference sequence). The junction had 9 bases not matched to a gene; V was cut back by 7 bases and J by 5 bases. The CDR3 has 15 residues. CDR3 protein: CASKEREPFTGELFF. The CDR3 nucleotides read TGTGCCAGCAAGGAGCGGGAGCCCTTTACCGGGGAGCTGTTTTTT.

This sequence joins TRBV5-6 and TRBJ2-5, with D maybe TRBD1 (6 bases). The CDR3 is 13 amino acids. CDR1 and CDR2 from the germline V gene are SGHDT and YYEEEE. Trimming took 0 bases from V and 8 from J, leaving 11 bases between them. CDR3 amino acids: CASSLAEGGTQYF. Here the CDR3 DNA reads TGTGCCAGCAGCTTGGCCGAAGGGGGAACCCAGTACTTC.

The V call is TRBV5-1, the J call TRBJ2-3; 11 nucleotides align to TRBD1. Germline trimming cut 4 bases from V and 6 bases from J; bases unmatched to any gene: 4. Germline CDR1 is SGHRS and CDR2 is YFSETQ. The CDR3 length is 14 residues. CDR3 in DNA: TGCGCCAGCAGCATGGGACAGGGGGTGGATACGCAGTATTTT. It specifies CASSMGQGVDTQYF.

The rearrangement joins TRBV27 to TRBJ2-7; D remains ambiguous. The CDR3 spans 13 residues. Germline V lookup: CDR1 MNHEY, CDR2 SMNVEV (reference sequence). Trimming stripped 4 bases from V and 7 bases from J, with 14 bases between. CDR3 amino acids: CASSSLTSREQYF. The DNA for the CDR3 is TGTGCCAGCAGTTCTCTTACATCGAGGGAGCAGTACTTC.

The chain links TRBV2 to TRBJ2-1, with TRBD2 as a possible D gene (6 bases). The germline gives CDR1 SNHLY, CDR2 FYNNEI. The V gene lost 3 bases and the J gene lost 6 bases, with 12 bases spanning the gap. The CDR3 has 14 amino acids. The CDR3 spells CASSDPQLANEQFF. CDR3 bases: TGTGCCAGCAGTGACCCCCAACTAGCCAATGAGCAGTTCTTC.

The V gene is TRBV5-1, the J gene TRBJ2-2, with D possibly TRBD2 on 6 matching bases. Trimming pared 6 bases from V and 4 bases from J, leaving 16 bases between. The CDR3 has 15 amino acids. Germline V CDR1 and CDR2: SGHRS, YFSETQ. CDR3 region: CASTKSGFGTGELFF. The DNA for the CDR3 is TGCGCCAGCACCAAAAGCGGGTTCGGCACCGGGGAGCTGTTTTTT.

V gene TRBV3-1 (or the pseudogene TRBV3-2) combines with J gene TRBJ1-2; maybe TRBD1 (6 bases). The CDR3 sequence is 16 residues long. Trimming stripped 0 bases from V and 4 bases from J, with 15 bases between. Germline V CDR1 and CDR2: LGHDT, YNNKEL (reference sequence). Here the CDR3 DNA reads TGTGCCAGCAGCCAAGAAAGAGTCAGGGGAGTCTATGGCTACACCTTC. It encodes CASSQERVRGVYGYTF.

CDR3 sequence reads: CASSPSGSLNTEAFF. In DNA form, the CDR3 reads TGCGCCAGCAGCCCGTCCGGGTCACTGAACACTGAAGCTTTCTTT. The V and J genes are TRBV5-1 and TRBJ1-1; no reliable D call. Trimming shortened V by 4 bases and J by 0 bases, and 13 bases separated the two germline ends. The CDR3 has 15 amino acids. Germline assignment: CDR1 SGHRS and CDR2 YFSETQ.

V usage is TRBV5-4 and J usage is TRBJ1-2, with 7 bases lining up with TRBD1. Germline CDR1 is SGHNT and CDR2 is YYREEE (reference sequence). V was pared by 1 base and J by 5 bases, with 8 bases of the junction left unmatched. This CDR3 has 15 amino acids. Written as DNA, the CDR3 is TGTGCCAGCAGCTTGCTAGGGGGCCCTAGGTATGGCTACACCTTC. This codes for CASSLLGGPRYGYTF.

This clone appeared once. The gene calls are TRBV2 and TRBJ1-4; a weak D match, TRBD1 (6 bases). V lost 6 bases to trimming and J lost 5 bases, with 7 bases between them. The CDR3 runs 12 residues. Germline V gives CDR1 SNHLY, CDR2 FYNNEI. The chain's CDR3 is CASRQGNEKLFF. Here the CDR3 DNA reads TGTGCCAGCAGGCAGGGGAATGAAAAACTGTTTTTT.

In regard to this clone: Other nucleotide sequences from this sample produce the same CDR3. The chain combines TRBV7-9 with TRBJ1-1, with a tentative D call TRBD1 (6 bases). Trimming shortened V by 1 base and J by 3 bases, and 9 bases separated the two germline ends. From germline, CDR1 is SEHNR and CDR2 FQNEAQ (reference sequence). The CDR3 loop spans 14 amino acids. The CDR3 region has the DNA TGTGCCAGCAGCTTAGGCAGGGGCGACACTGAAGCTTTCTTT. The encoded protein is CASSLGRGDTEAFF.

The table lists this clone with a count of one. Within the sample, other DNA sequences also encode this same CDR3. This chain joins TRBV28 and TRBJ2-5, with TRBD2 matching 7 bases. J lost 0 bases, V lost 2 bases, and 0 bases had no gene match. The length of the CDR3 is 14 residues. Germline CDR1 reads MDHEN; CDR2 reads SYDVKM. CDR3 region: CASSLGGDQETQYF. CDR3 DNA sequence: TGTGCCAGCAGTTTAGGGGGGGACCAAGAGACCCAGTACTTC.

This rearrangement joins TRBV19 to TRBJ2-4; 7 nucleotides match TRBD2. Germline V CDR1 and CDR2: LNHDA, SQIVND (reference sequence). CDR3 length: 16 amino acids. The V segment lost 1 base and the J segment 4 bases; nucleotides outside the gene matches: 7. CDR3 DNA: TGTGCCAGTAGTATAGCGGGCGGGGGAGCAAAAAACATTCAGTACTTC. Protein sequence: CASSIAGGGAKNIQYF.